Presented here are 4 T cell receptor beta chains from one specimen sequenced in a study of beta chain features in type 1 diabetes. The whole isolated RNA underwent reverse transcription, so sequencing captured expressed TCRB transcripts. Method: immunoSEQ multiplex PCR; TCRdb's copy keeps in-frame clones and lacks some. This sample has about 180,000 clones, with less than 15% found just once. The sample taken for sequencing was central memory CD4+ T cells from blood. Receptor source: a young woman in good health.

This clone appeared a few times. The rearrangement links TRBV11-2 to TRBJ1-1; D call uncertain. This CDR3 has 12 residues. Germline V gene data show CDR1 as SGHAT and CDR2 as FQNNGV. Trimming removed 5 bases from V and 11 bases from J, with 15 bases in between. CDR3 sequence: CASSPGFQSAFF. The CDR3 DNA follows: TGTGCCAGCAGCCCTGGTTTCCAGTCGGCTTTCTTT.

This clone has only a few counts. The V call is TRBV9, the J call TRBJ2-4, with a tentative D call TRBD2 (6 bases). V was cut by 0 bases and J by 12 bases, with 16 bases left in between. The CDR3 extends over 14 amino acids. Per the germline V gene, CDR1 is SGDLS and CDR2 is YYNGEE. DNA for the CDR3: TGTGCCAGCAGCGTAGACACTAGCTTTGGTACTCAGTACTTC. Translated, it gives CASSVDTSFGTQYF.

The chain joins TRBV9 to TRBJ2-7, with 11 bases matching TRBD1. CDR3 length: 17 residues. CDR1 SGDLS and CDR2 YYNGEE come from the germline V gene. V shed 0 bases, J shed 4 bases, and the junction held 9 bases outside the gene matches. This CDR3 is CASSVGPRTGGSYEQYF. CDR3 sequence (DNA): TGTGCCAGCAGCGTAGGGCCCCGGACAGGGGGCAGTTACGAGCAGTACTTC. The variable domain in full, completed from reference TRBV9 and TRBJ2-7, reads DSGVTQTPKHLITATGQRVTLRCSPRSGDLSVYWYQQSLDQGLQFLIQYYNGEERAKGNILERFSAQQFPDLHSELNLSSLELGDSALYFCASSVGPRTGGSYEQYFGPGTRLTVT.

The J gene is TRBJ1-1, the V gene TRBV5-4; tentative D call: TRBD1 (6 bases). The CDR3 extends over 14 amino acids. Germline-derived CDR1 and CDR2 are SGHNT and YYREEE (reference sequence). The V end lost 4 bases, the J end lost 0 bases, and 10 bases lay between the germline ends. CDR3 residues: CASSRPGVNTEAFF. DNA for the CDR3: TGTGCCAGCAGCCGCCCAGGGGTGAACACTGAAGCTTTCTTT.